These 30 T cell receptor beta chains share one sample of origin, sequenced in a study of cytomegalovirus exposure and HLA in healthy donors. The PCR ran on 60 Vbeta and 13 Jbeta primers. Only in-frame clones appear in the TCRdb table, and some are missing; sequencing was by immunoSEQ multiplex PCR. The data show approximately 120,000 clones, about 80% seen once. Sequenced material: PBMCs. These receptors came from a man aged 18 to 29 in good health and CMV-seronegative.

The CDR3 DNA follows: TGTGCCAGCAGTAGCCCCACAGATACGCAGTATTTT. Translating it yields CASSSPTDTQYF. The rearrangement joins TRBV6-5 to TRBJ2-3; D is ambiguous. CDR3 length equals 12 residues. V shed 5 bases and J shed 2 bases, with 5 bases lying between them. Germline CDR1 is MNHEY and CDR2 is SVGAGI.

The chain combines TRBV7-8 with TRBJ1-2, with D hard to call. In germline, CDR1 is SGHVS, CDR2 FQNEAQ. The CDR3 has 14 amino acids. Trimming removed 4 bases at V and 4 bases at J, with 13 bases between. The CDR3 DNA reads TGTGCCAGCAGCTCAAGAGGTAGTAGCTATGGCTACACCTTC. This gives the protein CASSSRGSSYGYTF.

The CDR3 protein is CASSPGGGREQYF. For the CDR3, the DNA is TGTGCCAGCAGCCCCGGGGGGGGAAGGGAGCAGTACTTC. The gene calls are TRBV5-8 and TRBJ2-7; 8 positions agree with TRBD2. The J segment lost 7 bases and the V segment lost 4 bases, leaving 7 bases of the junction unmatched. CDR3 length: 13 amino acids. Germline V gene lookup returns CDR1 SGHTS and CDR2 YDEGEE.

The gene calls are TRBV7-9 and TRBJ2-1; 15 nucleotides line up with TRBD2. This CDR3 region has 17 residues. With V trimmed by 1 base and J by 7 bases, 5 bases remained unmatched. Germline CDR1 SEHNR, CDR2 FQNEAQ (reference sequence). The CDR3, as DNA: TGTGCCAGCAGCTTAGAGGGACTAGCGGGGGGAAGGAATGAGCAGTTCTTC. Translation gives CASSLEGLAGGRNEQFF.

The rearrangement uses TRBV6-5 and TRBJ1-6, with a weak D call TRBD1 (5 bases). Germline V CDR1 and CDR2: MNHEY, SVGAGI. The CDR3 spans 15 residues. The V gene lost 2 bases and the J gene lost 7 bases, with 12 bases spanning the gap. The CDR3 region is CASSYRAGGNSPLHF. The CDR3 coding sequence is TGTGCCAGCAGTTACCGGGCGGGGGGGAATTCACCCCTCCACTTT.

This rearrangement joins TRBV7-3 to TRBJ2-2; D not certain. The V and J ends lost 0 bases and 2 bases respectively, with 4 bases between them. Germline CDR1 reads SGHTA; CDR2 reads FQGTGA. The CDR3 extends over 14 amino acids. CDR3: CASSLTANTGELFF. The CDR3 nucleotides are TGTGCCAGCAGCTTAACAGCCAACACCGGGGAGCTGTTTTTT. Together with reference TRBV7-3 and TRBJ2-2, the CDR3 gives the full variable domain: GAGVSQTPSNKVTEKGKYVELRCDPISGHTALYWYRQSLGQGPEFLIYFQGTGAADDSGLPNDRFFAVRPEGSVSTLKIQRTERGDSAVYLCASSLTANTGELFFGEGSRLTVL.

On this clone: Other DNA variants within this sample encode the same CDR3. The rearrangement links TRBV5-1 to TRBJ2-5, with 10 bases matching TRBD2. V was pared by 2 bases and J by 2 bases, with 0 bases of the junction left unmatched. This CDR3 is 14 amino acids long. CDR1 SGHRS and CDR2 YFSETQ come from the germline V gene. CDR3 amino acids: CASSLAGGQETQYF. The CDR3 DNA reads as TGCGCCAGCAGCTTAGCGGGGGGGCAAGAGACCCAGTACTTC. The full variable domain, its missing parts supplied by reference TRBV5-1 and TRBJ2-5, is KAGVTQTPRYLIKTRGQQVTLSCSPISGHRSVSWYQQTPGQGLQFLFEYFSETQRNKGNFPGRFSGRQFSNSRSEMNVSTLELGDSALYLCASSLAGGQETQYFGPGTRLLVL.

V is TRBV29-1 and J is TRBJ1-2; no clear D. CDR1 and CDR2 (germline): SQVTM, ANQGSEA. V was pared by 6 bases and J by 5 bases, with 7 bases between. The CDR3 contains 10 residues. This CDR3 reads CSVRTYGYTF. The CDR3 coding sequence is TGCAGCGTCAGGACTTATGGCTACACCTTC.

This clone was seen a few times. The CDR3 protein is CASVQTDNTGELFF. Here the CDR3 DNA reads TGTGCCAGTGTCCAGACAGATAACACCGGGGAGCTGTTTTTT. J is TRBJ2-2 and V is TRBV7-8; D is perhaps TRBD1 (5 bases). V lost 9 bases and J lost 2, with 13 bases in between. CDR1 SGHVS and CDR2 FQNEAQ come from the germline V gene. The CDR3 totals 14 residues.

J is TRBJ2-2 and V is TRBV2; the D is unclear. This CDR3 region has 14 residues. CDR1 and CDR2 from the germline V gene are SNHLY and FYNNEI. Deletions cut 3 bases from V and 4 bases from J, with 9 bases between. The CDR3 region is CASSDMRGTGELFF. The CDR3 region has the DNA TGTGCCAGCAGTGACATGAGAGGCACCGGGGAGCTGTTTTTT. Full variable domain (missing parts from reference TRBV2 and TRBJ2-2): EPEVTQTPSHQVTQMGQEVILRCVPISNHLYFYWYRQILGQKVEFLVSFYNNEISEKSEIFDDQFSVERPDGSNFTLKIRSTKLEDSAMYFCASSDMRGTGELFFGEGSRLTVL.

The rearrangement joins TRBV7-9 to TRBJ2-3; tentatively, D is TRBD2 (6 bases). CDR1 and CDR2 (germline): SEHNR, FQNEAQ (reference sequence). The CDR3 loop spans 15 amino acids. The V end lost 4 bases, the J end lost 4 bases, and 15 bases lay between the germline ends. In nucleotides, the CDR3 is TGTGCCAGCAGCTCCGTCGGAGGGGATGCAGATACGCAGTATTTT. Translated: CASSSVGGDADTQYF. The full variable domain, rest sourced from reference TRBV7-9 and TRBJ2-3, is DTGVSQNPRHKITKRGQNVTFRCDPISEHNRLYWYRQTLGQGPEFLTYFQNEAQLEKSRLLSDRFSAERPKGSFSTLEIQRTEQGDSAMYLCASSSVGGDADTQYFGPGTRLTVL.

The V call is TRBV19, the J call TRBJ2-5, with a weak D call TRBD1 (6 bases). Trimming took 3 bases from V and 4 from J, leaving 15 bases between them. Germline loops: CDR1 LNHDA, CDR2 SQIVND (reference sequence). The CDR3 sequence is 15 residues long. The CDR3, as DNA: TGTGCCAGTAGTATTGGGACACAGCTAGCAGAGACCCAGTACTTC. Its translation: CASSIGTQLAETQYF.

The V gene is TRBV5-4, the J gene TRBJ1-1; a weak D match, TRBD1 (5 bases). Trimming took off 4 bases at V and 4 bases at J, with 11 bases between the two ends. This CDR3 has 13 residues. CDR1 SGHNT and CDR2 YYREEE come from the germline V gene (reference sequence). The CDR3 sequence is CASSIQGGTEAFF. CDR3 sequence (DNA): TGTGCCAGCAGCATTCAGGGTGGCACTGAAGCTTTCTTT.

A single count supports this clone. CDR3 coding DNA: TGTGCCAGCAGCAGGACTGGTACACCCCTCCACTTT. This gives the protein CASSRTGTPLHF. The chain recombines TRBV7-9 with TRBJ1-6; D gene uncertain. V lost 5 bases and J 11 bases, leaving 10 bases between the germline ends. Germline CDR1 reads SEHNR; CDR2 reads FQNEAQ (reference sequence). The CDR3 covers 12 residues.

This clone was picked up one time. J is TRBJ2-1 and V is TRBV10-3; 9 bases fit TRBD1. The CDR3 is 15 residues long. The germline V gene encodes CDR1 ENHRY and CDR2 SYGVKD. V was pared by 5 bases and J by 7 bases, with 9 bases of the junction left unmatched. CDR3: CAISPGQGARNEQFF. The DNA of the CDR3 is TGTGCCATCAGTCCGGGACAGGGCGCCAGGAATGAGCAGTTCTTC.

The chain combines TRBV9 with TRBJ2-3; D unresolved. Trimming stripped 0 bases from V and 3 bases from J, with 2 bases between. Germline V gene sequence: CDR1 SGDLS, CDR2 YYNGEE. This CDR3 spans 12 amino acids. The CDR3 is CASSVVTDTQYF. CDR3 nucleotides: TGTGCCAGCAGCGTAGTAACAGATACGCAGTATTTT.

CDR3 amino acids: CASSTGTGDLNEQFF. The CDR3 DNA is TGTGCCAGTAGTACTGGGACAGGGGACCTCAATGAGCAGTTCTTC. The chain has TRBV19 and TRBJ2-1, with 10 nucleotides matching TRBD1. The trim removed 4 bases at V and 6 bases at J, leaving 6 bases unmatched. Germline V gene data show CDR1 as LNHDA and CDR2 as SQIVND (reference sequence). This CDR3 has 15 residues.

The rearrangement joins TRBV29-1 to TRBJ1-1; 7 positions match TRBD1. The CDR3 is 16 residues long. V trimming: 7 bases; J trimming: 5 bases; junction bases outside the gene matches: 19. Germline V gives CDR1 SQVTM, CDR2 ANQGSEA. The CDR3 DNA reads as TGCAGCGGCGCCCGGACAGGAGGGGGTGGGGGGACTGAAGCTTTCTTT. Translation gives CSGARTGGGGGTEAFF.

The chain links TRBV2 to TRBJ2-3; 7 nucleotides match TRBD2. The CDR3 is 14 residues long. Trimming removed 7 bases from V and 4 bases from J; junction bases left unmatched: 8. Germline loops: CDR1 SNHLY, CDR2 FYNNEI. The CDR3 DNA sequence: TGTGCCAGCACCCCGGGGGGTAGTGCAGATACGCAGTATTTT. This codes for CASTPGGSADTQYF.

V and J are TRBV7-9 and TRBJ1-2; D gene uncertain. Per germline, CDR1 SEHNR and CDR2 FQNEAQ (reference sequence). V gave up 0 bases and J gave up 6 bases, with 8 bases separating them. The CDR3 is made up of 13 amino acids. The CDR3 sequence: CASSLARSDGYTF. The CDR3 DNA follows: TGTGCCAGCAGCTTAGCCAGATCCGATGGCTACACCTTC. Drawing the rest from reference TRBV7-9 and TRBJ1-2, the complete variable domain is DTGVSQNPRHKITKRGQNVTFRCDPISEHNRLYWYRQTLGQGPEFLTYFQNEAQLEKSRLLSDRFSAERPKGSFSTLEIQRTEQGDSAMYLCASSLARSDGYTFGSGTRLTVV.

V and J are TRBV9 and TRBJ2-1, with D hard to call. Germline loops: CDR1 SGDLS, CDR2 YYNGEE. V was trimmed by 5 bases and J by 7 bases, leaving 10 bases between them. CDR3 length: 12 amino acids. The CDR3 region has the DNA TGTGCCAGCAGTTATAGACTGAATGAGCAGTTCTTC. Residues: CASSYRLNEQFF.

The chain employs TRBV19 and TRBJ2-1; perhaps TRBD1 as D (6 bases). Germline-derived CDR1 and CDR2 are LNHDA and SQIVND (reference sequence). The CDR3 runs 11 residues. Trimming removed 10 bases at V and 7 bases at J, with 11 bases between. CDR3 loop: CATQGFNEQFF. The DNA of the CDR3 is TGTGCCACACAGGGTTTTAATGAGCAGTTCTTC.

This chain uses TRBV10-3 with TRBJ1-2, with TRBD1 identical over 7 bases. The CDR3 extends over 14 amino acids. V shed 6 bases and J 2 bases; nucleotides not matched to a gene: 6. The germline V gene has CDR1 ENHRY and CDR2 SYGVKD. CDR3: CAISPGQLNYGYTF. CDR3 nucleotides: TGTGCCATCAGCCCGGGACAGCTGAACTATGGCTACACCTTC.

The chain uses TRBV28 and TRBJ1-2, with TRBD1 as a possible D gene (5 bases). Trimming removed 3 bases from V and 2 bases from J, with 13 bases in between. The CDR3 has 15 residues. Germline CDR1 is MDHEN and CDR2 is SYDVKM. The CDR3 DNA reads TGTGCCAGCAGTTTTACCGGGGCGGGAAACTATGGCTACACCTTC. Amino acids: CASSFTGAGNYGYTF.

The chain employs TRBV2 and TRBJ1-2, with TRBD1 matching over 8 bases. The germline CDR1 and CDR2 sequences are SNHLY and FYNNEI. The CDR3 is 17 amino acids. The trim removed 1 base at V and 3 bases at J, leaving 10 bases unmatched. CDR3 in amino acids: CASSEEAPGQGYYGYTF. The DNA for the CDR3 is TGTGCCAGCAGTGAAGAAGCACCTGGACAGGGTTACTATGGCTACACCTTC.

The CDR3 DNA sequence: TGTGCCAGCAGCCACCGGCGGCGGGGGGACACAGATACGCAGTATTTT. Translated, it gives CASSHRRRGDTDTQYF. The chain recombines TRBV7-8 with TRBJ2-3, with 8 bases that match TRBD2. This CDR3 comprises 16 residues. The germline gives CDR1 SGHVS, CDR2 FQNEAQ. With V trimmed by 5 bases and J by 2 bases, 9 bases remained unmatched. Variable domain in full (rest from reference TRBV7-8 and TRBJ2-3): GAGVSQSPRYKVAKRGQDVALRCDPISGHVSLFWYQQALGQGPEFLTYFQNEAQLDKSGLPSDRFFAERPEGSVSTLKIQRTQQEDSAVYLCASSHRRRGDTDTQYFGPGTRLTVL.

This clone was seen a handful of times. This specimen includes other DNA sequences encoding the same CDR3. The chain couples TRBV2 to TRBJ1-1; D perhaps matches TRBD1 (6 bases). Germline V gene sequence: CDR1 SNHLY, CDR2 FYNNEI. V was shortened by 8 bases and J by 4 bases, with 14 bases between the two germline ends. This CDR3 is built from 13 residues. CDR3 protein: CASRQGIGTEAFF. The DNA of the CDR3 is TGTGCCAGCCGTCAGGGGATCGGCACTGAAGCTTTCTTT.

The CDR3 bases are TGTGCCAGCAGCTTTTCGCAGGCTCAAGAGACCCAGTACTTC. Protein: CASSFSQAQETQYF. This rearrangement joins TRBV11-1 to TRBJ2-5; D is ambiguous. The length of the CDR3 is 14 residues. With 3 bases removed from V and 2 bases from J, the gap between germline ends came to 10 bases. Looked up from germline, CDR1 is SGHAT and CDR2 is FQDESV (reference sequence).

The CDR3 bases are TGTGCCAGCAGTCTCGGGGGGGGAAGTAACTATGGCTACACCTTC. Its translation: CASSLGGGSNYGYTF. The rearrangement links TRBV27 to TRBJ1-2; D is possibly TRBD1 (5 bases). The CDR3 spans 15 residues. V gave up 5 bases and J gave up 1 base, with 14 bases separating them. Per germline, CDR1 MNHEY and CDR2 SMNVEV (reference sequence).

This chain links TRBV5-1 with TRBJ1-4; tentatively, D is TRBD1 (5 bases). The germline V gene encodes CDR1 SGHRS and CDR2 YFSETQ. The CDR3 consists of 15 residues. V was pared by 4 bases and J by 5 bases, with 15 bases between. The CDR3 sequence is CASSPGQGKNEKLFF. The CDR3 DNA is TGCGCCAGCAGCCCTGGCCAGGGCAAAAATGAAAAACTGTTTTTT.